Shown below are 12 T cell receptor beta chains from a single sample sequenced in a study of T cell responses to AZD1222 COVID-19 vaccine. The protocol was immunoSEQ multiplex PCR, while the TCRdb copy is restricted to in-frame clones and leaves out a portion. The table lists more than 150,000 clones, about 91% of them singletons, with approximately 0.49% in the top ten. Here the sequenced sample was peripheral blood, taken on day 0 of AZD1222 vaccination. All receptors come from an adult in good health.

The V gene is TRBV5-3, the J gene TRBJ1-6; TRBD1 agrees at 9 bases. TRBV5-3 is marked as an open reading frame, function uncertain. Unmatched junction bases numbered 6, after V lost 0 bases and J lost 5 bases. This CDR3 region has 17 residues. CDR3: CARSLAGTGLHNSPLHF. As DNA, the CDR3 is TGTGCCAGAAGCTTGGCTGGGACAGGGCTTCATAATTCACCCCTCCACTTT.

The J gene is TRBJ2-5, the V gene TRBV10-3; TRBD1 agrees at 8 bases. With 4 bases clipped from V and 4 bases from J, the junction kept 5 bases outside the gene matches. CDR1 is ENHRY and CDR2 is SYGVKD in the germline V gene. This CDR3 region has 14 residues. The chain's CDR3 is CAISGGQDTETQYF. The CDR3 DNA follows: TGTGCCATCAGTGGGGGACAGGATACAGAGACCCAGTACTTC.

The rearrangement links TRBV7-9 to TRBJ1-6; D remains unclear. Looked up from germline, CDR1 is SEHNR and CDR2 is FQNEAQ (reference sequence). The germline V and J ends were trimmed by 1 base and 8 bases, with 3 bases remaining between them. This CDR3 region has 12 residues. CDR3 loop: CASSLGDSPLHF. The CDR3 bases are TGTGCCAGCAGCTTAGGGGATTCACCCCTCCACTTT.

This sequence joins TRBV14 and TRBJ2-3, with 7 nucleotides matching TRBD1. V gave up 2 bases and J gave up 1 base; unmatched junction bases: 12. The CDR3 is 18 residues long. The germline V gene has CDR1 SGHDN and CDR2 FVKESK. The CDR3: CASSQNRGPARGTDTQYF. The CDR3 nucleotides are TGTGCCAGCAGCCAAAACAGGGGTCCAGCGAGGGGCACAGATACGCAGTATTTT.

This clone was detected only a few times. The rearrangement links TRBV20-1 to TRBJ2-4; the D gene is possibly TRBD2 (6 bases). Trimming shortened V by 3 bases and J by 9 bases, and 21 bases separated the two germline ends. In germline, CDR1 is DFQATT, CDR2 SNEGSKA (reference sequence). The CDR3 has 15 residues. The DNA of the CDR3 is TGCAGTGCTAGTATTCTAGCGTCCCCAGCCGGCATTCAGTACTTC. Its protein is CSASILASPAGIQYF.

The rearrangement links TRBV10-3 to TRBJ1-1; D may be TRBD1 (6 bases). CDR1 and CDR2 from the germline V gene are ENHRY and SYGVKD. V lost 6 bases to trimming and J lost 0 bases, with 8 bases between them. The CDR3 runs 13 residues. DNA for the CDR3: TGTGCCATCAGGGCAGGGGTGAACACTGAAGCTTTCTTT. Translated: CAIRAGVNTEAFF.

This rearrangement joins TRBV23-1 to TRBJ1-1; D possibly corresponds to TRBD1 (5 bases). TRBV23-1 is annotated as an ORF whose role is uncertain. The CDR3 runs 13 residues. The germline V and J ends were trimmed by 5 bases and 1 base, with 8 bases remaining between them. CDR3 amino acids: CASSNRRNTEAFF. The CDR3, as DNA: TGCGCCAGCAGTAACAGGCGGAACACTGAAGCTTTCTTT.

The chain couples TRBV28 to TRBJ2-7, with TRBD2 matching 13 bases. The CDR3 is 17 amino acids. Germline CDR1 is MDHEN and CDR2 is SYDVKM. Trimming at V came to 3 bases and at J to 4 bases, leaving 9 bases not matched to a gene. The CDR3 coding sequence is TGTGCCAGCAGTTTCAACCCTGGACTAGCGGGGGATTACGAGCAGTACTTC. Its protein product is CASSFNPGLAGDYEQYF.

The chain has TRBV9 and TRBJ1-3; D remains ambiguous. Germline values: CDR1 SGDLS, CDR2 YYNGEE. With 1 base removed from V and 0 bases from J, the gap between germline ends came to 8 bases. This CDR3 comprises 15 residues. The CDR3 reads CASSVSSTSGNTIYF. The CDR3 DNA reads TGTGCCAGCAGCGTAAGCTCCACCTCTGGAAACACCATATATTTT. The variable domain in full, with the rest retrieved from reference TRBV9 and TRBJ1-3, is DSGVTQTPKHLITATGQRVTLRCSPRSGDLSVYWYQQSLDQGLQFLIQYYNGEERAKGNILERFSAQQFPDLHSELNLSSLELGDSALYFCASSVSSTSGNTIYFGEGSWLTVV.

The chain recombines TRBV28 with TRBJ1-2, with TRBD1 matching over 8 bases. The germline gives CDR1 MDHEN, CDR2 SYDVKM. After removal of 3 bases from V and 4 bases from J, the junction contained 10 bases not matched to a gene. This CDR3 spans 16 amino acids. CDR3 residues: CASSLSAGGQIYGYTF. The CDR3 bases are TGTGCCAGCAGTTTGTCGGCAGGGGGCCAAATCTATGGCTACACCTTC.

The chain has TRBV27 and TRBJ2-2, with 11 bases aligning to TRBD2. Looked up from germline, CDR1 is MNHEY and CDR2 is SMNVEV (reference sequence). The CDR3 totals 21 residues. The junction had 18 bases not matched to a gene; V was cut back by 6 bases and J by 0 bases. The CDR3 nucleotides read TGTGCCAGCAGACCTAAACTGGGGGAGCTAGCGGGAGGTTCGAACACCGGGGAGCTGTTTTTT. Amino acid sequence: CASRPKLGELAGGSNTGELFF.

This chain connects TRBV28 to TRBJ2-7; D ambiguous. CDR1 is MDHEN and CDR2 is SYDVKM in the germline V gene. The CDR3 is made up of 11 amino acids. V shed 8 bases and J shed 3 bases, with 8 bases lying between them. The CDR3, as DNA: TGTGCCAGCGCCCTAATCTACGAGCAGTACTTC. Translated: CASALIYEQYF.